This entry lists 3 T cell receptor beta chains sequenced from one sample in a study of T cell changes during pregnancy in multiple sclerosis. Clones were read by immunoSEQ multiplex PCR, and TCRdb kept only the in-frame ones, dropping some. This sample has 50,000 or so clones, with just over 90% found just once. The starting material was peripheral blood, obtained in the second trimester of pregnancy. These receptors were collected from a female donor with multiple sclerosis, enrolled in a pregnancy study.

Notes on this clone: Other DNA sequences of this sample code for an identical CDR3. The chain couples TRBV5-1 to TRBJ2-1; 13 bases map to TRBD2. Losses at the gene ends were 4 bases for V and 4 bases for J; bases not matched to a gene: 5. The CDR3 has 16 amino acids. Germline CDR1 is SGHRS and CDR2 is YFSETQ. The DNA for the CDR3 is TGCGCCAGCAGCCTACTAGCGGGGGGGGCGTACAATGAGCAGTTCTTC. Its translation: CASSLLAGGAYNEQFF.

This clone appeared once. The chain carries TRBV2 and TRBJ1-1, with 7 bases identical to TRBD1. Per the germline V gene, CDR1 is SNHLY and CDR2 is FYNNEI. V gave up 7 bases and J gave up 0 bases; unmatched junction bases: 8. This CDR3 has 15 amino acids. CDR3 amino acids: CASKGSDRLNTEAFF. The CDR3 bases are TGTGCCAGCAAGGGGTCGGACAGGTTGAACACTGAAGCTTTCTTT. Based on the CDR3 plus reference TRBV2 and TRBJ1-1, the full variable domain is EPEVTQTPSHQVTQMGQEVILRCVPISNHLYFYWYRQILGQKVEFLVSFYNNEISEKSEIFDDQFSVERPDGSNFTLKIRSTKLEDSAMYFCASKGSDRLNTEAFFGQGTRLTVV.

V and J are TRBV15 and TRBJ2-3, with 7 nucleotides matching TRBD1. The length of the CDR3 is 14 residues. Germline assignment: CDR1 LNHNV and CDR2 YYDKDF (reference sequence). V lost 5 bases to trimming and J lost 6 bases; unmatched junction nucleotides: 8. The CDR3 DNA follows: TGTGCCACCAGCCTTATGAGGGGGCGGGATACGCAGTATTTT. Protein sequence: CATSLMRGRDTQYF.